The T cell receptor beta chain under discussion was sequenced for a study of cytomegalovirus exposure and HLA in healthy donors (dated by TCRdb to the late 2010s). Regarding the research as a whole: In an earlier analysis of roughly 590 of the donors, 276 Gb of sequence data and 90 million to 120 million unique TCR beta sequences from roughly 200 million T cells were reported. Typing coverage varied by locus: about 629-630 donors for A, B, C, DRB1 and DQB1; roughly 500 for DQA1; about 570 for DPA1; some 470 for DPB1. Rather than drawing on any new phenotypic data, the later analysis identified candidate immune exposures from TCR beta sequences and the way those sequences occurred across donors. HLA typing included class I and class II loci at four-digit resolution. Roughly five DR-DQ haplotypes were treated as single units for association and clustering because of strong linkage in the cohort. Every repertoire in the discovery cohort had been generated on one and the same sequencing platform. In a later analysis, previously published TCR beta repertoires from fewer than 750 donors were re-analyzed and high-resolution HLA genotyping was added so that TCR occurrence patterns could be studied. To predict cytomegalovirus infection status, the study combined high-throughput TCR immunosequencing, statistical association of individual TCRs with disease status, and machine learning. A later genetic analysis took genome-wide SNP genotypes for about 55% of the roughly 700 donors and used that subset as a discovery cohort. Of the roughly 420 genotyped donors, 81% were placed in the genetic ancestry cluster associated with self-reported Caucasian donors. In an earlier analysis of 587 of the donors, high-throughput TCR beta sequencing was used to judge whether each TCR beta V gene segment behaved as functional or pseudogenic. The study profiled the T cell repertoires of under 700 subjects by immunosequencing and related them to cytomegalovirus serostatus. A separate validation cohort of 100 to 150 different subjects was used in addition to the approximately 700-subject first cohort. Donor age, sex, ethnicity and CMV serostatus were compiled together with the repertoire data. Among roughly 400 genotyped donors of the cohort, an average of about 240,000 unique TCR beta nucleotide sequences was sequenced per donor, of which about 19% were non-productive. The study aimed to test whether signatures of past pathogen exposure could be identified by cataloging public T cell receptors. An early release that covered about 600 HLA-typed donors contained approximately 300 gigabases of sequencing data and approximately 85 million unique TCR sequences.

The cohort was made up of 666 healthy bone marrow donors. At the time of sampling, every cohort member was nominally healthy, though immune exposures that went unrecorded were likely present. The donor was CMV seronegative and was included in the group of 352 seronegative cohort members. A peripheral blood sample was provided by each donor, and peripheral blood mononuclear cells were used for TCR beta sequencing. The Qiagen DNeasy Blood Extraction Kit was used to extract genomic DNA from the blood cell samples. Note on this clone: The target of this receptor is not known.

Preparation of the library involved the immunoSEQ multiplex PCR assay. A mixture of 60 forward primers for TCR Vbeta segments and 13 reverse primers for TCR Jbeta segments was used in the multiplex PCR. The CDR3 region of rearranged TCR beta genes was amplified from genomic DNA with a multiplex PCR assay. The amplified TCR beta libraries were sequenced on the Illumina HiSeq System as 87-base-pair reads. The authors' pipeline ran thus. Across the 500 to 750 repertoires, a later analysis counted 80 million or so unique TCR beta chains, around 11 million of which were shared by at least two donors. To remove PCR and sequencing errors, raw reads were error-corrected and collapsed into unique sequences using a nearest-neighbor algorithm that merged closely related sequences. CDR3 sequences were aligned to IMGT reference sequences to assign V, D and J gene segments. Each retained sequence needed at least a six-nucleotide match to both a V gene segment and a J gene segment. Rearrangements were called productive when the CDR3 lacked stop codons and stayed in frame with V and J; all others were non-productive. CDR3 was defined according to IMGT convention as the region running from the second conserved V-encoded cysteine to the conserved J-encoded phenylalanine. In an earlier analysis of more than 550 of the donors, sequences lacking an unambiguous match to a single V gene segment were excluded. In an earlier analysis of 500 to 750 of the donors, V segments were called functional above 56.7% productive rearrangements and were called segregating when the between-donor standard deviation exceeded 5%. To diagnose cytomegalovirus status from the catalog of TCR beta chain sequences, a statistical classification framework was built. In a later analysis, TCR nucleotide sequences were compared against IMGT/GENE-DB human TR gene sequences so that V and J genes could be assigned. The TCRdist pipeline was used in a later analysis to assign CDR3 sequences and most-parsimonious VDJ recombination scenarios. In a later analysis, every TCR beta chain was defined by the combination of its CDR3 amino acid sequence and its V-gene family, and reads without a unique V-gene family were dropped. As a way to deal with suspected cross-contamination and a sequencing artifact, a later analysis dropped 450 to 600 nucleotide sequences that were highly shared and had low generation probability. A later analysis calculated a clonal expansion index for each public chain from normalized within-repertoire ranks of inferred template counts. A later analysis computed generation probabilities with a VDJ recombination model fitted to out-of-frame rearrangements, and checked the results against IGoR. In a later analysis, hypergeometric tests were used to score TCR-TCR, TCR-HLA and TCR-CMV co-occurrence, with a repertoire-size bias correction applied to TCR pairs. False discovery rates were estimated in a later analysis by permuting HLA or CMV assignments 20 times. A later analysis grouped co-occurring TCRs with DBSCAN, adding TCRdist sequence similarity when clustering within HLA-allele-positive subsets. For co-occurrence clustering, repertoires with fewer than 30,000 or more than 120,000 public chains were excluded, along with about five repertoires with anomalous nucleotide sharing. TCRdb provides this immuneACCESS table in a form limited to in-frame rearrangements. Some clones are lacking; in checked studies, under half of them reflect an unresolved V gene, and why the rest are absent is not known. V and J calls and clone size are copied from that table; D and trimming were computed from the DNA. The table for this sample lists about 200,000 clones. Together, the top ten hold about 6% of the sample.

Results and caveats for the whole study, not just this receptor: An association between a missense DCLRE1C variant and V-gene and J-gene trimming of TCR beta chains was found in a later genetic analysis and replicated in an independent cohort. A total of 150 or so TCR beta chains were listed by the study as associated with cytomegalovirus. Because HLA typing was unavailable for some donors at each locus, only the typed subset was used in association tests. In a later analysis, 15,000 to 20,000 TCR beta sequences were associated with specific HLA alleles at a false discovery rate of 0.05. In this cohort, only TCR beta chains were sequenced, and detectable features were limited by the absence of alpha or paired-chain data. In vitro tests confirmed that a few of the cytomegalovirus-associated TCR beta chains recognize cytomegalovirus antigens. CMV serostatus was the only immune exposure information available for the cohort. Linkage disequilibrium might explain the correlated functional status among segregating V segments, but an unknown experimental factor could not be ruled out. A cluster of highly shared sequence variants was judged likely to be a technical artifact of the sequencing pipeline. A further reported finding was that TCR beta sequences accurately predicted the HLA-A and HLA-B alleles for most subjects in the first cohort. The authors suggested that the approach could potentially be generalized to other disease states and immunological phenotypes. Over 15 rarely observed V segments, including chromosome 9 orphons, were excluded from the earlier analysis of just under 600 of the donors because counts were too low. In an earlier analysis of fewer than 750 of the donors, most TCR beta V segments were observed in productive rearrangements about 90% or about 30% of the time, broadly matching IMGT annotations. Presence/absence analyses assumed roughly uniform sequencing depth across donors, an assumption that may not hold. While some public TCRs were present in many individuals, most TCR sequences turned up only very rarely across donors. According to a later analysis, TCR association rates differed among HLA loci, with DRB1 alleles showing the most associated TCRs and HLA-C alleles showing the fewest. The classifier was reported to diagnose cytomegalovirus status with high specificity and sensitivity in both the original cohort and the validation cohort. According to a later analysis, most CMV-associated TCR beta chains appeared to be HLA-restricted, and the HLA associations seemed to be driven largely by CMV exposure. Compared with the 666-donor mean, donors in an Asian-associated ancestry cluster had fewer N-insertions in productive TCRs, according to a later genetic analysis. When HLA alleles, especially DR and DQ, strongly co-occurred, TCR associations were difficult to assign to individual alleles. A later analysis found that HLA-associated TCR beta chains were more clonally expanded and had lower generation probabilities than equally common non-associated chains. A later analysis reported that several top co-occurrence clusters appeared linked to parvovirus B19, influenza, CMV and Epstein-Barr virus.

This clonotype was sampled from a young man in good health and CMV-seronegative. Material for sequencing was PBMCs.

The DNA sequence follows: TGTGCCAGCAGTACGCAATGGGCAGGACTAGCCAAAAACATTCAGTACTTC. The encoded protein is CASSTQWAGLAKNIQYF. The rearranged segments are TRBV28 and TRBJ2-4; a weak D assignment points to TRBD2 (5 bases agree). V was cut back by 5 bases and J by 0 bases, leaving a gap of 17 bases between them. Including the terminal cysteine and phenylalanine, the CDR3 comprises 17 residues. Kept here is only the CDR3 DNA, which spans 51 bases and is read in frame from base 1. For CDR1 and CDR2, the germline V gene lists MDHEN and SYDVKM.